Listed below are T cell receptor beta chains from one sample, sequenced in a study of blood T cell repertoires in COVID-19. Produced via immunoSEQ multiplex PCR; TCRdb's table is partial and in-frame only. This table holds 200,000 to 250,000 clones, around nine tenths found once. The sequencing input was peripheral blood. The receptors stem from a woman aged 40 to 55 who had recovered from COVID-19. The CDR3 runs from the conserved cysteine through the conserved F or W. D genes are given only for firm matches. Size tells how often a clone was seen (once, few, many) or the class of an expanded clone, and some rows leave it out.

D	size	V	J	DNA	CDR3
TRBD1	NA	TRBV14	TRBJ2-2	TGTGCCAGCAGTGAGCGATTACAGGGGTCGATCACCGGGGAGCTGTTTTTT	CASSERLQGSITGELFF
NA	NA	TRBV3-1/TRBV3-2	TRBJ1-2	TGTGCCAGCAGCCGCACGCAGGGATCATCAAACTATGGCTACACCTTC	CASSRTQGSSNYGYTF
TRBD1	NA	TRBV2	TRBJ2-3	TGTGCCAGCAGTTTAAGACAGGGGATGGGGTATTTT	CASSLRQGMGYF
NA	once	TRBV9	TRBJ2-5	TGTGCCAGCAGCGTAGGCAGGGGAAGGGAAGAGACCCAGTACTTC	CASSVGRGREETQYF
NA	NA	TRBV5-4	TRBJ1-4	TGTGCCAGCAGCCCGGGGTCGGACGGACCTCCAACTAATGAAAAACTGTTTTTT	CASSPGSDGPPTNEKLFF
TRBD1	NA	TRBV29-1	TRBJ2-7	TGCAGCGTTGAAGTGCCACAGGGGAGCTCCTACGAGCAGTACTTC	CSVEVPQGSSYEQYF
NA	NA	TRBV9	TRBJ2-6	TGTGCCAGCAGCGTAGGACAAGGTAATGGGGCCAACGTCCTGACTTTC	CASSVGQGNGANVLTF
NA	NA	TRBV4-1	TRBJ2-2	TGCGCCAGCGACGACTCCGGCACGAACACCGGGGAGCTGTTTTTT	CASDDSGTNTGELFF
TRBD1	NA	TRBV6-6	TRBJ1-5	TGTGCCAGCAGACGGACAGGAACTCTTGGACAGCCCCAGCATTTT	CASRRTGTLGQPQHF
TRBD1	once	TRBV5-8	TRBJ2-7	TGTGCCAGCAGCTTACTAGGACAGGGGGCCTACGAGCAGTACTTC	CASSLLGQGAYEQYF
TRBD1	NA	TRBV6-5	TRBJ1-5	TGTGCCAGCAGTCCACAGGGGATTAGCAATCAGCCCCAGCATTTT	CASSPQGISNQPQHF
NA	NA	TRBV6-2/TRBV6-3	TRBJ2-5	TGTGCCAGCAGCCCTCCACAAGAGACCCAGTACTTC	CASSPPQETQYF
TRBD2	once	TRBV29-1	TRBJ2-3	TGCAGCGTGGTAGCGGGGGGTCGCACAGATACGCAGTATTTT	CSVVAGGRTDTQYF
NA	NA	TRBV19	TRBJ1-6	TGTGCCAGTAGTTTTCCCAGCCGGGACATCTATAATTCACCCCTCCACTTT	CASSFPSRDIYNSPLHF
NA	once	TRBV29-1	TRBJ2-2	TGCAGCGTTCGCACCTACAGGGAATCCAACGGGGAGCTGTTTTTT	CSVRTYRESNGELFF
TRBD2	NA	TRBV4-2	TRBJ2-2	TGTGCCAGCAGCCAAGGGAGACTAGCGGGGGTATACACCGGGGAGCTGTTTTTT	CASSQGRLAGVYTGELFF
TRBD1	NA	TRBV11-2	TRBJ2-5	TGTGCCAGCAGCCAGCAGGGGGCTGGAGAGACCCAGTACTTC	CASSQQGAGETQYF
NA	NA	TRBV4-3	TRBJ2-3	TGCGCCAGCAGCCAAGACACAGGAGGCACAGATACGCAGTATTTT	CASSQDTGGTDTQYF
NA	NA	TRBV6-5	TRBJ1-5	TGTGCCAGCAGTTACTCTAAAATTTTGACTCAATCCCAGCATTTT	CASSYSKILTQSQHF
TRBD1	NA	TRBV5-4	TRBJ2-1	TGTGCCAGCAGCTGGACAGGGGTTCTGAATGAGCAGTTCTTC	CASSWTGVLNEQFF
NA	NA	TRBV19	TRBJ1-1	TGTGCCAGTAGTAATCCTACTGGAGGGAGGAACACTGAAGCTTTCTTT	CASSNPTGGRNTEAFF
NA	NA	TRBV6-5	TRBJ2-2	TGTGCCAGCAGAGACATAAACACCGGGGAGCTGTTTTTT	CASRDINTGELFF
TRBD1	NA	TRBV30	TRBJ1-4	TGTGCCTGGAGTCCCCGGAAACAGGGGGTGAAACTGTTTTTT	CAWSPRKQGVKLFF
NA	once	TRBV4-3	TRBJ2-5	TGCGCCAGCAGCCAAGATCTGGGCCAATGGGAGACCCAGTACTTC	CASSQDLGQWETQYF
NA	NA	TRBV19	TRBJ2-5	TGTGCCAGTAGTGGGGCTAGGACTACCAGACCCTTTCAAGAGACCCAGTACTTC	CASSGARTTRPFQETQYF
NA	NA	TRBV6-4	TRBJ1-5	TGTGCCAGCAGTGGTCCAGGGTCTGGTAGCAATCAGCCCCAGCATTTT	CASSGPGSGSNQPQHF
NA	NA	TRBV4-1	TRBJ1-6	TGCGCCAGCAGCCAAGCCGTATATAATTCACCCCTCCACTTT	CASSQAVYNSPLHF
NA	NA	TRBV30	TRBJ2-7	TGTGCCTGTTTGGGCCTAACCTACGAGCAGTACTTC	CACLGLTYEQYF
NA	NA	TRBV6-2/TRBV6-3	TRBJ2-7	TGTGCCAGCAGTTACTCGAGTGGGGGGTCCAGCCCCTACGAGCAGTACTTC	CASSYSSGGSSPYEQYF
TRBD2	NA	TRBV3-1/TRBV3-2	TRBJ2-2	TGTGCCAGCAGCCAAGAGACTAGCGGGAGGACGTCCGGGGAGCTGTTTTTT	CASSQETSGRTSGELFF
NA	NA	TRBV29-1	TRBJ1-2	TGCAGCGTTGACAGGGGCCCTATGAGATATGGCTACACCTTC	CSVDRGPMRYGYTF
TRBD2	NA	TRBV28	TRBJ2-7	TGTGCCAGCAGTTTCGGCGGGGGACGAGAGCAGTACTTC	CASSFGGGREQYF
TRBD2	NA	TRBV6-2/TRBV6-3	TRBJ2-1	TGTGCCAGCAGTCCCGGGACTAGCGGAAACTACAATGAGCAGTTCTTC	CASSPGTSGNYNEQFF
NA	NA	TRBV11-1	TRBJ1-4	TGTGCCAGCAGCCCCGACAGTCCTGGAGGGGAAAAACTGTTTTTT	CASSPDSPGGEKLFF
NA	NA	TRBV19	TRBJ2-1	TGTGCCAGTAGCTTCAAAGCGGAGAGCTCCTACAATGAGCAGTTCTTC	CASSFKAESSYNEQFF
TRBD1	few	TRBV7-6	TRBJ2-7	TGTGCCAGCAGCCCCGATGACAGGGGCTACGAGCAGTACTTC	CASSPDDRGYEQYF
NA	NA	TRBV5-1	TRBJ2-7	TGCGCCAGCAGCTTGGGGGAGGACTATTCCGAGCAGTACTTC	CASSLGEDYSEQYF
NA	once	TRBV28	TRBJ1-4	TGTGCCAGCAGGTCTTCAGGGACTAATGAAAAACTGTTTTTT	CASRSSGTNEKLFF
TRBD2	few	TRBV7-2	TRBJ2-5	TGTGCCAGCAGCCGGAGGCGGGGCGGGAGTTGGGAGACCCAGTACTTC	CASSRRRGGSWETQYF
NA	NA	TRBV5-1	TRBJ2-3	TGCGCCAGCAGCTTGGGGCGGGGTGGCACAGATACGCAGTATTTT	CASSLGRGGTDTQYF
TRBD2	NA	TRBV14	TRBJ2-3	TGTGCCAGCAGCCTTACTAGCGGCAGCACAGATACGCAGTATTTT	CASSLTSGSTDTQYF
NA	NA	TRBV19	TRBJ1-5	TGTGCCAGTAGTATTCAGAATAGCAATCAGCCCCAGCATTTT	CASSIQNSNQPQHF
NA	NA	TRBV27	TRBJ2-3	TGTGCCAGCAGTTTCAGGAGCACAGATACGCAGTATTTT	CASSFRSTDTQYF
TRBD1	many	TRBV5-6	TRBJ2-1	TGTGCCAGCAGCCTCCGGGACAGGGGGCTCAATGAGCAGTTCTTC	CASSLRDRGLNEQFF
NA	NA	TRBV5-1	TRBJ2-3	TGCGCCAGCAGCTGGACAGCGCGCACAGATACGCAGTATTTT	CASSWTARTDTQYF
TRBD2	NA	TRBV9	TRBJ2-3	TGTGCCAGCAGCGTAAGCGGGGGGCAGAACACAGATACGCAGTATTTT	CASSVSGGQNTDTQYF
NA	NA	TRBV5-8	TRBJ2-4	TGTGCCAGCAGCCTCACCGGAGCCAAAAACATTCAGTACTTC	CASSLTGAKNIQYF
TRBD1	NA	TRBV7-2	TRBJ1-2	TGTGCCAGCAGCTTGCAGCCCGTCAAAGGACAGGGGGCCTATGGCTACACCTTC	CASSLQPVKGQGAYGYTF
NA	NA	TRBV6-2/TRBV6-3	TRBJ2-5	TGTGCCAGCAGTTACGGGACTTCGTCCGAGACCCAGTACTTC	CASSYGTSSETQYF
NA	few	TRBV4-2	TRBJ2-7	TGTGCCAGCAGCCAAGAGGCCCAGATTGAATACGAGCAGTACTTC	CASSQEAQIEYEQYF
TRBD1	few	TRBV9	TRBJ2-1	TGTGCCAGCAGCGCGAGGACAGGGGCCTACAATGAGCAGTTCTTC	CASSARTGAYNEQFF
NA	once	TRBV19	TRBJ2-7	TGTGCCAGTAGTATCATGGCAGGGGTCTACGAGCAGTACTTC	CASSIMAGVYEQYF
TRBD1	NA	TRBV6-5	TRBJ1-5	TGTGCCAGCAGTTACTCGAGGACAGGGAGAAATCAGCCCCAGCATTTT	CASSYSRTGRNQPQHF
NA	NA	TRBV29-1	TRBJ2-3	TGCAGCCACCCCGCCAGGGCAGCTAGCACAGATACGCAGTATTTT	CSHPARAASTDTQYF
TRBD1	NA	TRBV7-9	TRBJ1-2	TGTGCCAGCAGCTTAGGAACCGGGACAGGGGTCTATGGCTACACCTTC	CASSLGTGTGVYGYTF